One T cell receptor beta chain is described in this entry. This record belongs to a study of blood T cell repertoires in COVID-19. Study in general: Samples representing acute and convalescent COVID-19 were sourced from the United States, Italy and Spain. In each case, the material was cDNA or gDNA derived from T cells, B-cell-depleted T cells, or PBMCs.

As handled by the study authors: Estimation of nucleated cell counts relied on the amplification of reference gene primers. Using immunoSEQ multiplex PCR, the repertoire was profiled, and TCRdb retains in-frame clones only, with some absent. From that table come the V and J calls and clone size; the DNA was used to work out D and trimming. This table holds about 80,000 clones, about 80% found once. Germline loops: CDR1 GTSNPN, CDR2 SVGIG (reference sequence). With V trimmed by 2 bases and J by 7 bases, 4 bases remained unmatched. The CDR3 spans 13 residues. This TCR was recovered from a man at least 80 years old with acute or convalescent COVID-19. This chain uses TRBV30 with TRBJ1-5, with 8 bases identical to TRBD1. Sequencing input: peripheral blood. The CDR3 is CAWSPGGEQPQHF. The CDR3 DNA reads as TGTGCCTGGAGTCCAGGGGGCGAACAGCCCCAGCATTTT.